Included here is one T cell receptor (beta chain) sequence, with context. The data originate from a study of shared T cell receptors in the human thymus. Only in-frame clones appear in the TCRdb table, and some are missing; sequencing was by immunoSEQ multiplex PCR. In the table there are 600,000 to 900,000 clones, over 75% of which are singletons. The CDR3 spans 15 residues. Germline values: CDR1 MNHEY, CDR2 SMNVEV (reference sequence). The V gene lost 3 bases and the J gene lost 0 bases, with 12 bases spanning the gap. These data also formed part of another study, on human thymus T cells. Turning to that study: Among the donors, all were healthy Finnish infants having corrective surgery for congenital heart defects. Corrective cardiac surgery supplied the resected thymus tissue. In thymic and blood repertoires alike, V and J usage looked biased.

Sequencing was done on a sample of thymocytes. The chain recombines TRBV27 with TRBJ2-7, with D perhaps matching TRBD1 (6 bases). This TCR derives from a girl under three years old with a congenital heart defect. CDR3 amino acids: CASSFIDRISYEQYF. In DNA form, the CDR3 reads TGTGCCAGCAGTTTTATAGACAGGATCTCCTACGAGCAGTACTTC.